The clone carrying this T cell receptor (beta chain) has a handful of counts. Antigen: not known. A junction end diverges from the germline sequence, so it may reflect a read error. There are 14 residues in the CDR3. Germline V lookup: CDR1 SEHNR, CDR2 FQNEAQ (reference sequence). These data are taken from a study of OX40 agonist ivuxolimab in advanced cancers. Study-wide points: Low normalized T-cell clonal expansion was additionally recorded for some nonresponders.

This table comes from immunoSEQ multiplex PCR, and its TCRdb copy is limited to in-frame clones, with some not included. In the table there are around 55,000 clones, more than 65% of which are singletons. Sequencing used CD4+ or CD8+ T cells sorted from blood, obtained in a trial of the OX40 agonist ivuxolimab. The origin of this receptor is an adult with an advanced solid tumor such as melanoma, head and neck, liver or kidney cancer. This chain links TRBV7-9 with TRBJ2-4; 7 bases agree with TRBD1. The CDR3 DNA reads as TGTGCCAGCAGTTTAGGGACAGACCTAAAAGTTCGGCACTTC. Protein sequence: CASSLGTDLKVRHF.